These 14 T cell receptor beta chains originate from one sample sequenced in a study of shared clonotypes between healthy human individuals. TCRdb's copy holds only in-frame clones and misses some; the assay was immunoSEQ multiplex PCR. The table has 2 million to 2.5 million clones, 95% seen once. The sample comprised naive CD4+ T cells sorted from blood. This sample's subset: CD45RA+ positively selected. The receptors shown here come from a man younger than 35 in good health.

The V gene is TRBV10-3, the J gene TRBJ2-2; 8 nucleotides line up with TRBD2. The CDR3 is 14 residues long. The J segment lost 5 bases and the V segment lost 2 bases, leaving 1 base of the junction unmatched. CDR1 and CDR2 from the germline V gene are ENHRY and SYGVKD. The CDR3 nucleotides are TGTGCCATCAGTGAGCAGCGGGGGACCGGGGAGCTGTTTTTT. This codes for CAISEQRGTGELFF.

The CDR3 loop is CASSQPDRPYEQYF. CDR3 DNA sequence: TGCGCCAGCAGCCAACCGGACAGGCCATACGAGCAGTACTTC. This sequence joins TRBV4-1 and TRBJ2-7; 7 bases fit TRBD1. Per germline, CDR1 MGHRA and CDR2 YSYEKL. V shed 2 bases and J 4 bases; nucleotides not matched to a gene: 5. The CDR3 loop spans 14 amino acids.

The chain couples TRBV27 to TRBJ1-6; TRBD1 aligns across 7 bases. Trimming took 6 bases from V and 10 from J; bases not matched to a gene: 15. From germline, CDR1 is MNHEY and CDR2 SMNVEV (reference sequence). The CDR3 consists of 16 residues. The CDR3 nucleotides read TGTGCCAGCAGCCCTCGGAATACAGGGGATTACTCACCCCTCCACTTT. Translating gives CASSPRNTGDYSPLHF.

The chain recombines TRBV29-1 with TRBJ1-1; D may be TRBD1 (5 bases). CDR1 SQVTM and CDR2 ANQGSEA come from the germline V gene. The CDR3 runs 14 residues. Between the trimmed V and J ends, which lost 4 bases and 1 base, there was a span of 13 bases. The CDR3 DNA follows: TGCAGCGTTGTTACGGGACTGGGGAACACTGAAGCTTTCTTT. This translates into CSVVTGLGNTEAFF.

The chain links TRBV5-4 to TRBJ2-1, with a possible D match to TRBD2 (6 bases). Germline CDR1 SGHNT, CDR2 YYREEE (reference sequence). This CDR3 region has 16 residues. V dropped 4 bases and J dropped 0 bases, with 14 bases sitting between them. The CDR3 DNA sequence: TGTGCCAGCAGCCCCGGTCGGGGGAGCTCCTACAATGAGCAGTTCTTC. Protein product: CASSPGRGSSYNEQFF.

This clone is a singleton in its sample. This rearrangement joins TRBV28 to TRBJ1-5; TRBD1 matches 7 bases. Germline V CDR1 and CDR2: MDHEN, SYDVKM. Trimming at V came to 10 bases and at J to 1 base, leaving 4 bases not matched to a gene. This CDR3 region has 13 residues. CDR3 protein: CATGQVSNQPQHF. The CDR3 DNA sequence: TGTGCCACCGGACAGGTGAGCAATCAGCCCCAGCATTTT.

The gene calls are TRBV5-4 and TRBJ2-3; no clear D gene. This CDR3 has 14 amino acids. Germline V gives CDR1 SGHNT, CDR2 YYREEE (reference sequence). V was cut by 3 bases and J by 2 bases, with 10 bases left in between. The CDR3 nucleotides are TGTGCCAGCAGCTATGACATAAACACAGATACGCAGTATTTT. It codes for CASSYDINTDTQYF.

The chain has TRBV4-3 and TRBJ1-2; a possible D gene is TRBD1 (5 bases). The germline V and J ends were trimmed by 0 bases and 8 bases, with 16 bases remaining between them. Germline lookup yields CDR1 LGHNA and CDR2 YSLEER. This CDR3 region has 15 residues. Here the CDR3 DNA reads TGCGCCAGCAGCCAAGATGGGTCCCCAGGGCGCGGCTACACCTTC. It codes for CASSQDGSPGRGYTF.

This chain uses TRBV27 with TRBJ2-7; D is uncertain. CDR1 MNHEY and CDR2 SMNVEV come from the germline V gene (reference sequence). The CDR3 consists of 16 residues. Deletions cut 5 bases from V and 3 bases from J, with 20 bases between. The CDR3 nucleotides read TGTGCCAGCAGTCCCGGCCGTGAAGGGTTATTCTACGAGCAGTACTTC. Encoded protein: CASSPGREGLFYEQYF.

The chain uses TRBV5-4 and TRBJ1-4; 8 bases fit TRBD1. Germline V gene lookup returns CDR1 SGHNT and CDR2 YYREEE (reference sequence). The CDR3 covers 17 residues. Trimming removed 4 bases from V and 8 bases from J; junction bases left unmatched: 16. This CDR3 reads CASSPGQSGGGLEKLFF. In DNA form, the CDR3 reads TGTGCCAGCAGCCCGGGCCAGTCAGGGGGCGGCTTAGAAAAACTGTTTTTT.

The rearrangement uses TRBV11-2 and TRBJ1-4; no firm D call. Trimming left V 1 base short and J 2 bases short, with 11 bases between. CDR1 SGHAT and CDR2 FQNNGV come from the germline V gene. CDR3 size: 16 residues. CDR3 residues: CASSLGGKPTNEKLFF. In DNA form, the CDR3 reads TGTGCCAGCAGCTTAGGAGGGAAACCTACTAATGAAAAACTGTTTTTT. Variable domain in full (rest from reference TRBV11-2 and TRBJ1-4): EAGVAQSPRYKIIEKRQSVAFWCNPISGHATLYWYQQILGQGPKLLIQFQNNGVVDDSQLPKDRFSAERLKGVDSTLKIQPAKLEDSAVYLCASSLGGKPTNEKLFFGSGTQLSVL.

V and J are TRBV18 and TRBJ2-7, with TRBD1 matching over 8 bases. Trimming took 0 bases from V and 5 from J; bases not matched to a gene: 15. Per germline, CDR1 KGHSH and CDR2 LQKENI. There are 18 residues in the CDR3. Here the CDR3 reads CASSPPSSRTGLIHEQYF. DNA for the CDR3: TGTGCCAGCTCACCACCGTCAAGTCGGACAGGGTTAATCCACGAGCAGTACTTC.

The V and J genes are TRBV5-6 and TRBJ2-7, with 9 bases identical to TRBD2. This CDR3 is built from 14 residues. Germline V lookup: CDR1 SGHDT, CDR2 YYEEEE. The V segment lost 4 bases and the J segment 3 bases; nucleotides outside the gene matches: 5. This CDR3 reads CASSPASGVYEQYF. The CDR3 DNA is TGTGCCAGCAGCCCGGCTAGCGGGGTCTACGAGCAGTACTTC. Together with reference TRBV5-6 and TRBJ2-7, the CDR3 gives the full variable domain: DAGVTQSPTHLIKTRGQQVTLRCSPKSGHDTVSWYQQALGQGPQFIFQYYEEEERQRGNFPDRFSGHQFPNYSSELNVNALLLGDSALYLCASSPASGVYEQYFGPGTRLTVT.

The chain employs TRBV7-8 and TRBJ2-7; unclear D gene. This CDR3 has 12 residues. The V and J ends lost 1 base and 2 bases respectively, with 3 bases between them. In germline, CDR1 is SGHVS, CDR2 FQNEAQ. This CDR3 is CASSLVAYEQYF. DNA for the CDR3: TGTGCCAGCAGCTTAGTAGCCTACGAGCAGTACTTC. Supplemented by reference TRBV7-8 and TRBJ2-7, the full variable domain reads GAGVSQSPRYKVAKRGQDVALRCDPISGHVSLFWYQQALGQGPEFLTYFQNEAQLDKSGLPSDRFFAERPEGSVSTLKIQRTQQEDSAVYLCASSLVAYEQYFGPGTRLTVT.